This TCR beta chain was recovered during a study of control samples from healthy donors and cancer patients. CDR1 is SQVTM and CDR2 is ANQGSEA in the germline V gene. The CDR3 sequence is 12 residues long. Unmatched junction bases numbered 3, after V lost 6 bases and J lost 4 bases. The repertoire was sequenced with immunoSEQ multiplex PCR; TCRdb's copy has only in-frame clones and lacks some. Of fewer than 95,000 clones in the sample, 90% to 95% were seen once. The sequencing input was blood. The sequence came from a man aged 25 to 45 in good health. The chain recombines TRBV29-1 with TRBJ2-3; TRBD2 matches 8 bases. Written as DNA, the CDR3 is TGCAGCGTCGGCGGGAGGCCAGATACGCAGTATTTT. As protein: CSVGGRPDTQYF.